Shown below are 22 T cell receptor beta chains from a single sample sequenced in a study of T-cell reconstitution after alpha-beta-depleted transplantation in children. Unique molecular identifiers were used in preparing the TCRbeta library. TCRdb re-called the PCR reads with MiXCR, one entry per CDR3 protein. The sample lists about 610,000 distinct CDR3 sequences; about 10% were seen once. Sequencing was performed on PBMCs from the stem cell graft donor, taken from the stem cell graft. The receptors were sampled from a human donor who donated a stem cell graft to a child with acute myeloid leukemia.

Ten or more counts support this clonotype. V is TRBV5-1 and J is TRBJ2-7; no reliable D call. Germline V gene data show CDR1 as SGHRS and CDR2 as YFSETQ. The CDR3 is 14 amino acids. Trimming removed 4 bases at V and 2 bases at J, with 13 bases between. In DNA form, the CDR3 reads TGCGCCAGCAGCGTGGACGGAGCTACCTACGAGCAGTACTTC. Its protein is CASSVDGATYEQYF. Using reference TRBV5-1 and TRBJ2-7 for the parts outside the CDR3, the full variable domain is KAGVTQTPRYLIKTRGQQVTLSCSPISGHRSVSWYQQTPGQGLQFLFEYFSETQRNKGNFPGRFSGRQFSNSRSEMNVSTLELGDSALYLCASSVDGATYEQYFGPGTRLTVT.

The rearrangement joins TRBV20-1 to TRBJ2-1, with TRBD2 identical over 10 bases. Germline V gives CDR1 DFQATT, CDR2 SNEGSKA (reference sequence). The CDR3 has 13 amino acids. Losses at the gene ends were 6 bases for V and 15 bases for J; bases not matched to a gene: 14. The CDR3, as DNA: TGCAGTGCCACCGGACTAGCGGTTAGCCAGGGGTTCTTC. Its protein is CSATGLAVSQGFF.

This clonotype was observed a few times. The chain uses TRBV10-3 and TRBJ2-3; 8 nucleotides line up with TRBD2. Germline CDR1 ENHRY, CDR2 SYGVKD. The CDR3 is 18 amino acids. Unmatched junction bases numbered 12, after V lost 4 bases and J lost 0 bases. DNA of the CDR3: TGTGCCATCAGTGGGTCGGCGGGAGGCCATACTAGCACAGATACGCAGTATTTT. Translating gives CAISGSAGGHTSTDTQYF.

In its sample, this clonotype was seen a few times. The chain recombines TRBV6-5 with TRBJ2-7; D tentatively fits TRBD1 or TRBD2 (5 bases each). Germline V gene sequence: CDR1 MNHEY, CDR2 SVGAGI. V was shortened by 2 bases and J by 2 bases, with 13 bases between the two germline ends. This CDR3 has 15 residues. CDR3 residues: CASSYTWDEPYEQYF. In DNA form, the CDR3 reads TGTGCCAGCAGTTACACCTGGGACGAACCCTACGAGCAGTACTTC.

This clonotype was observed a handful of times. The chain is built from TRBV3-1 and TRBJ2-1; D possibly uses TRBD1 or TRBD2 (5 bases each). Looked up from germline, CDR1 is LGHDT and CDR2 is YNNKEL (reference sequence). This CDR3 region has 18 residues. V lost 4 bases and J 1 base, leaving 20 bases between the germline ends. Written as DNA, the CDR3 is TGTGCCAGCAGCCTTACACTCCGGGACCTAAAATCCTACAATGAGCAGTTCTTC. Translating gives CASSLTLRDLKSYNEQFF.

This clonotype was counted between two and nine times. The rearrangement links TRBV12-3 or TRBV12-4 to TRBJ2-2; TRBD2 might be the D (6 bases). V lost 5 bases and J lost 6, with 13 bases in between. The length of the CDR3 is 14 residues. Written as DNA, the CDR3 is TGTGCCAGCAGTATCCCCAGCGGGTCCGGGGAGCTGTTTTTT. Translating it yields CASSIPSGSGELFF.

In its sample, this clonotype was seen a few times. The chain couples TRBV28 to TRBJ2-1; no clear D gene. This CDR3 spans 15 amino acids. Germline values: CDR1 MDHEN, CDR2 SYDVKM. V lost 7 bases to trimming and J lost 0 bases, with 13 bases between them. CDR3 sequence: CASIPGISSYNEQFF. In DNA, the CDR3 is TGTGCCAGCATCCCCGGCATATCCTCCTACAATGAGCAGTTCTTC.

Remarks on this clonotype: The CDR3 does not end in the conserved phenylalanine or tryptophan, so this is likely a read error. V gene TRBV28 combines with J gene TRBJ2-1, with 9 bases aligning to TRBD2. The CDR3 is 14 amino acids. V dropped 7 bases and J dropped 3; count of bases not matched to a gene: 4. Germline CDR1 is MDHEN and CDR2 is SYDVKM. The CDR3 sequence: CASISGRFYNEQFL. CDR3 nucleotide sequence: TGTGCCAGCATAAGCGGGAGGTTCTACAATGAGCAGTTCCTC.

This clonotype has only a few counts. V usage is TRBV19 and J usage is TRBJ1-5, with D unresolved. Looked up from germline, CDR1 is LNHDA and CDR2 is SQIVND (reference sequence). V lost 1 base and J 4 bases, leaving 8 bases between the germline ends. CDR3 size: 14 residues. CDR3 region: CASSIGNGNQPQHF. In DNA form, the CDR3 reads TGTGCCAGTAGTATAGGGAACGGAAATCAGCCCCAGCATTTT.

This rearrangement joins TRBV6-2 or TRBV6-3 to TRBJ2-3; TRBD2 aligns across 11 bases. The junction had 17 bases not matched to a gene; V was cut back by 2 bases and J by 4 bases. Germline CDR1 and CDR2: MNHEY and SVGEGT. The CDR3 has 20 residues. The CDR3: CASSYRFWGSGTSGPDTQYF. CDR3 sequence (DNA): TGTGCCAGCAGTTACCGTTTCTGGGGGTCAGGGACTAGCGGTCCAGATACGCAGTATTTT.

This clonotype was picked up many times. The rearrangement joins TRBV5-1 to TRBJ2-7, with D perhaps matching TRBD1 or TRBD2 (5 bases each). V gave up 2 bases and J gave up 7 bases, with 10 bases separating them. The CDR3 runs 12 residues. The germline CDR1 and CDR2 sequences are SGHRS and YFSETQ. Written as DNA, the CDR3 is TGCGCCAGCAGCTTCGAGGGGTGGGAGCAGTACTTC. Translation: CASSFEGWEQYF.

V is TRBV5-1 and J is TRBJ2-1, with TRBD1 matching over 9 bases. V was pared by 4 bases and J by 3 bases, with 8 bases of the junction left unmatched. Germline CDR1 reads SGHRS; CDR2 reads YFSETQ. The CDR3 is 16 residues long. The CDR3 nucleotides read TGCGCCAGCAGCCGGGCCGCGGGACAGGGCTACAATGAGCAGTTCTTC. Its translation is CASSRAAGQGYNEQFF.

This clonotype was observed many times. The chain recombines TRBV15 with TRBJ2-7; 7 nucleotides match TRBD1. With V trimmed by 0 bases and J by 3 bases, 2 bases remained unmatched. The CDR3 extends over 14 amino acids. Germline V gives CDR1 LNHNV, CDR2 YYDKDF (reference sequence). The CDR3 protein is CATSREGQVYEQYF. In DNA, the CDR3 is TGTGCCACCAGCAGAGAAGGACAGGTCTACGAGCAGTACTTC.

This clonotype was recorded a few times. V usage is TRBV5-5 and J usage is TRBJ2-5; tentative D call: TRBD2 (5 bases). Germline CDR1 reads SGHKS; CDR2 reads YYEKEE (reference sequence). Between the trimmed V and J ends, which lost 4 bases and 2 bases, there was a span of 15 bases. This CDR3 comprises 15 residues. The CDR3 here is CASSQQPGYQETQYF. CDR3 nucleotide sequence: TGTGCCAGCAGCCAACAACCGGGGTATCAAGAGACCCAGTACTTC.

V usage is TRBV12-5 and J usage is TRBJ2-1; 7 bases line up with TRBD2. Germline CDR1 LGHNT, CDR2 FRNRAP. The V gene end was trimmed by 6 bases and the J gene end by 7 bases; junction bases not matched to a gene: 6. The CDR3 length is 13 residues. The chain's CDR3 is CASGQAGINEQFF. The DNA for the CDR3 is TGTGCTAGTGGGCAAGCGGGAATAAATGAGCAGTTCTTC.

This clonotype was detected only a few times. The J gene is TRBJ2-7, the V gene TRBV29-1; a possible D gene is TRBD1 (5 bases). V was clipped by 4 bases and J by 4 bases, with 14 bases between them. The CDR3 loop spans 13 amino acids. Per the germline V gene, CDR1 is SQVTM and CDR2 is ANQGSEA. The CDR3 is CSVVFAGLYEQYF. The CDR3 DNA is TGCAGCGTTGTATTCGCAGGGCTGTACGAGCAGTACTTC.

The V and J genes are TRBV5-1 and TRBJ1-4; TRBD1 is a possible D gene (5 bases). CDR3 length: 14 residues. Germline CDR1 and CDR2: SGHRS and YFSETQ. Between the trimmed V and J ends, which lost 4 bases and 1 base, there was a span of 8 bases. CDR3 protein: CASSRDGTNEKLFF. As DNA, the CDR3 is TGCGCCAGCAGCCGGGACGGAACTAATGAAAAACTGTTTTTT.

The genes are TRBV29-1 and TRBJ2-3; 15 bases are shared with TRBD2. The CDR3 extends over 14 amino acids. Per germline, CDR1 SQVTM and CDR2 ANQGSEA. The V gene end was trimmed by 7 bases and the J gene end by 5 bases; junction bases not matched to a gene: 4. The DNA of the CDR3 is TGCAGCGCGGCGGGACTAGCGGGAGGAGATACGCAGTATTTT. It is translated as CSAAGLAGGDTQYF.

In this sample, this clonotype turned up many times. This rearrangement joins TRBV12-3 or TRBV12-4 to TRBJ2-1; TRBD2 matches 9 bases. This CDR3 has 15 residues. V gave up 3 bases and J gave up 8 bases; unmatched junction bases: 8. The CDR3 is CASSFRSSGAHEQFF. CDR3 sequence (DNA): TGTGCCAGCAGTTTTCGGTCTAGCGGGGCCCATGAGCAGTTCTTC.

The chain carries TRBV5-1 and TRBJ2-4; 10 nucleotides agree with TRBD2. Germline-derived CDR1 and CDR2 are SGHRS and YFSETQ. The CDR3 has 16 amino acids. Germline trimming cut 4 bases from V and 5 bases from J; bases unmatched to any gene: 9. The CDR3 spells CASSSGLAEQENIQYF. As DNA, the CDR3 is TGCGCCAGCAGCAGCGGACTAGCGGAGCAGGAAAACATTCAGTACTTC. The whole variable domain, remainder taken from reference TRBV5-1 and TRBJ2-4, is KAGVTQTPRYLIKTRGQQVTLSCSPISGHRSVSWYQQTPGQGLQFLFEYFSETQRNKGNFPGRFSGRQFSNSRSEMNVSTLELGDSALYLCASSSGLAEQENIQYFGAGTRLSVL.

This clonotype turned up a few times. V usage is TRBV12-3 or TRBV12-4 and J usage is TRBJ2-7; TRBD2 matches 8 bases. This CDR3 region has 15 residues. V was pared by 2 bases and J by 7 bases, with 10 bases of the junction left unmatched. Here the CDR3 reads CASSLKGGASGEQYF. The CDR3 bases are TGTGCCAGCAGTTTAAAGGGGGGGGCTAGCGGGGAGCAGTACTTC.

V is TRBV29-1 and J is TRBJ2-1; 7 nucleotides match TRBD1. J gave up 8 bases and V 8 bases, and 12 bases lay outside the gene matches. CDR3 length equals 13 residues. The germline V gene encodes CDR1 SQVTM and CDR2 ANQGSEA. CDR3 sequence reads: CSIMTGLPHEQFF. CDR3 nucleotides: TGCAGCATCATGACAGGGCTACCCCATGAGCAGTTCTTC.